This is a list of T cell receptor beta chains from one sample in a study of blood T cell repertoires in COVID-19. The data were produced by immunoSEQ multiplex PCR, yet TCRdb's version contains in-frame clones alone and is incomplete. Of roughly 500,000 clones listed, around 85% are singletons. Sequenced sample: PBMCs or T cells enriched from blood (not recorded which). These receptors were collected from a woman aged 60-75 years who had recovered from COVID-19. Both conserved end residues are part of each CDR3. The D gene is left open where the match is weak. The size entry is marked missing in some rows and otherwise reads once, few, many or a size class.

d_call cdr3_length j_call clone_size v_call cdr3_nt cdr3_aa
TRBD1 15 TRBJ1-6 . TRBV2 TGTGCCAGCAGTGAACAGGGGGCAGGTAATTCACCCCTCCACTTT CASSEQGAGNSPLHF
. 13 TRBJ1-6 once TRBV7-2 TGTGCCAGCAGCTTAGTAGACAGATCACCCCTCCACTTT CASSLVDRSPLHF
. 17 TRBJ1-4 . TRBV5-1 TGCGCCAGCAGCTTGAGGTCCACAGGAATTTTGCCTGAAAAACTGTTTTTT CASSLRSTGILPEKLFF
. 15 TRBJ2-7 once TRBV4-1 TGCGCCAGCAGCCAAGGTTCCAGTGAAACCTACGAGCAGTACTTC CASSQGSSETYEQYF
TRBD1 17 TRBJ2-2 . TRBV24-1 TGTGCCACCAGTGATGGGGACAGGGGCTTGGACACCGGGGAGCTGTTTTTT CATSDGDRGLDTGELFF
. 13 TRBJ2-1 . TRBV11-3 TGTGCCAGCAGCCCAGGACTGTACAATGAGCAGTTCTTC CASSPGLYNEQFF
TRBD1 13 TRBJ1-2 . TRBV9 TGTGCCAGCAGCGATGGGACAGCCTATGGCTACACCTTC CASSDGTAYGYTF
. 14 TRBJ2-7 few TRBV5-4 TGTGCCAGCAGCTCCAGGGGTGGGACCTACGAGCAGTACTTC CASSSRGGTYEQYF
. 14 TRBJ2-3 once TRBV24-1 TGTGCCACCAGTGGGGACTTTTACACAGATACGCAGTATTTT CATSGDFYTDTQYF
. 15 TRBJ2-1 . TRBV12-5 TGTGCTAGTGGCGAGGCGGCCGCCTCCTACAATGAGCAGTTCTTC CASGEAAASYNEQFF
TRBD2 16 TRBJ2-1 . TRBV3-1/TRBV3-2 TGTGCCAGCAGCCAGGTTAGCGGGGGGGCCGGCGATGAGCAGTTCTTC CASSQVSGGAGDEQFF
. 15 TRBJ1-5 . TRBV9 TGTGCCAGCAGCATCCGGGTGATTGGCTATCAGCCCCAGCATTTT CASSIRVIGYQPQHF
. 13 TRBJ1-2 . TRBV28 TGTGCCAGCAGTTCTGCAGTCAACTATGGCTACACCTTC CASSSAVNYGYTF
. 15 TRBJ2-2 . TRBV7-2 TGTGCCAGCAGCTTAGGGTTTAGAGACACCGGGGAGCTGTTTTTT CASSLGFRDTGELFF
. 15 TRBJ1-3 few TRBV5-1 TGCGCCAGCAGCTTTTCAGGGGACTCTGGAAACACCATATATTTT CASSFSGDSGNTIYF
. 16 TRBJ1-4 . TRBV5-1 TGCGCCAGCAGCTCCCAAGCCCGGGCAACTAATGAAAAACTGTTTTTT CASSSQARATNEKLFF
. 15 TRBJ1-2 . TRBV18 TGTGCCAGCTCACCAATCCGGCGGGGGTTCTATGGCTACACCTTC CASSPIRRGFYGYTF
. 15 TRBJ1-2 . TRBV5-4 TGTGCCAGCAGTCCCGGATCTAGCGGATCCTATGGCTACACCTTC CASSPGSSGSYGYTF
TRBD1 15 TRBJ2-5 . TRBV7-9 TGTGCCAGCAGGCCGGGACAGGGGATCGGGGAGACCCAGTACTTC CASRPGQGIGETQYF
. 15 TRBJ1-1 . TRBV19 TGTGCCAGTAGTATATTACCCGGGTTGAACACTGAAGCTTTCTTT CASSILPGLNTEAFF
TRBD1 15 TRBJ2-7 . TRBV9 TGTGCCAGCAGCGTAGGGACAGGGGTCCTCTACGAGCAGTACTTC CASSVGTGVLYEQYF
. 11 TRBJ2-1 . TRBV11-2 TGTGCCAGCAGCTTCTCAGATGAGCAGTTCTTC CASSFSDEQFF
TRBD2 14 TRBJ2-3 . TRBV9 TGTGCCAGCTCGTCCCTAGCGGGGACAGATACGCAGTATTTT CASSSLAGTDTQYF